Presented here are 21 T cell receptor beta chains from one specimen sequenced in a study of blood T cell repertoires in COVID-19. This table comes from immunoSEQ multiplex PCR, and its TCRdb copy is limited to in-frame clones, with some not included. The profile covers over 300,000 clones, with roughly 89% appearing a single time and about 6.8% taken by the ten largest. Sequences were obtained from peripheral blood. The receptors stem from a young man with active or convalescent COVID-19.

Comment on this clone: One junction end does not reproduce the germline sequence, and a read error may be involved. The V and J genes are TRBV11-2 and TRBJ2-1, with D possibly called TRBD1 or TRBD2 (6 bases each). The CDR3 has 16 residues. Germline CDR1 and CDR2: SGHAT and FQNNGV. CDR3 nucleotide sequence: TGTGCCAGCAACTTAGGGGGACTGGAGTCCTACAATGAGCAGTTCTTC. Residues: CASNLGGLESYNEQFF.

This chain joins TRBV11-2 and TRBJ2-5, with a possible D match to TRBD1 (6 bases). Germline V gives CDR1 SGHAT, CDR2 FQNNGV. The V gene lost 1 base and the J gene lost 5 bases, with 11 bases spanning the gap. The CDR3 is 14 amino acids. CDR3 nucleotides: TGTGCCAGCAGCTTAGGGACAGCCAGGGAGACCCAGTACTTC. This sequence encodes CASSLGTARETQYF.

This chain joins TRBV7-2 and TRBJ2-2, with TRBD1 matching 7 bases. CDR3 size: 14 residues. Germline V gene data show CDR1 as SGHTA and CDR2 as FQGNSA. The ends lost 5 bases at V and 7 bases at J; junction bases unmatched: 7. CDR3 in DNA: TGTGCCAGCAGCGTAAGGGGGCAGGTCGGGGAGCTGTTTTTT. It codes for CASSVRGQVGELFF.

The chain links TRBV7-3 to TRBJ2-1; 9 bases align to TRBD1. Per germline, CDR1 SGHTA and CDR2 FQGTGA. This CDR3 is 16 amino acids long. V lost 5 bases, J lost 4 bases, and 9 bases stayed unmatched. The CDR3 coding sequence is TGTGCCAGCAGCCCAGCGGGACAGGGACGATACAATGAGCAGTTCTTC. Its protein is CASSPAGQGRYNEQFF. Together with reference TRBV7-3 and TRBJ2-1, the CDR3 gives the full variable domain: GAGVSQTPSNKVTEKGKYVELRCDPISGHTALYWYRQSLGQGPEFLIYFQGTGAADDSGLPNDRFFAVRPEGSVSTLKIQRTERGDSAVYLCASSPAGQGRYNEQFFGPGTRLTVL.

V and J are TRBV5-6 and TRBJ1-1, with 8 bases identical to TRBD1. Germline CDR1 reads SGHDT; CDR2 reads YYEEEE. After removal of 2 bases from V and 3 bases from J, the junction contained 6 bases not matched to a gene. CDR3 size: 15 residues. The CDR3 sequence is CASSFGQGRYTEAFF. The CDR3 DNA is TGTGCCAGCAGCTTCGGACAGGGTCGGTACACTGAAGCTTTCTTT. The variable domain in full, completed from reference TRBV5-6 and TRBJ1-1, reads DAGVTQSPTHLIKTRGQQVTLRCSPKSGHDTVSWYQQALGQGPQFIFQYYEEEERQRGNFPDRFSGHQFPNYSSELNVNALLLGDSALYLCASSFGQGRYTEAFFGQGTRLTVV.

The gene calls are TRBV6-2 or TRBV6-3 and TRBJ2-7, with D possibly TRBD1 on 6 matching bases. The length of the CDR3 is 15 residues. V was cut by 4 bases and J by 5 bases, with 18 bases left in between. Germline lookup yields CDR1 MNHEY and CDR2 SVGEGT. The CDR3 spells CASSSSTGNYNEQYF. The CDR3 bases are TGTGCCAGCAGTTCTTCAACAGGGAATTACAACGAGCAGTACTTC.

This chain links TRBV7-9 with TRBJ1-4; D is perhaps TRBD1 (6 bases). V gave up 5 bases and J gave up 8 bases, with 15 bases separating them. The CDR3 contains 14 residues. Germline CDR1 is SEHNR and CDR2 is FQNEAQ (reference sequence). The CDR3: CASSPWGGQEKLFF. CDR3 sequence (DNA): TGTGCCAGCAGCCCCTGGGGGGGGCAAGAAAAACTGTTTTTT.

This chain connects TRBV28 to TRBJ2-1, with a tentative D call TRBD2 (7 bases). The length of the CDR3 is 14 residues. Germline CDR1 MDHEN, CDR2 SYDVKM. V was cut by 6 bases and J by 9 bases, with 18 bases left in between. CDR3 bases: TGTGCCAGCAGCTTAGGGGGGGCACTCGGTGAGCAGTTCTTC. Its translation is CASSLGGALGEQFF.

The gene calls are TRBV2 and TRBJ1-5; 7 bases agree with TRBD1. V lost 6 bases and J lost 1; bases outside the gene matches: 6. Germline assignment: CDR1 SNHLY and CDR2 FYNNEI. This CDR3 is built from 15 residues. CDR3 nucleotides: TGTGCCAGCAGCTCGGACAGGACCAGCAATCAGCCCCAGCATTTT. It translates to CASSSDRTSNQPQHF. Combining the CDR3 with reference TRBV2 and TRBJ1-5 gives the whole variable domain EPEVTQTPSHQVTQMGQEVILRCVPISNHLYFYWYRQILGQKVEFLVSFYNNEISEKSEIFDDQFSVERPDGSNFTLKIRSTKLEDSAMYFCASSSDRTSNQPQHFGDGTRLSIL.

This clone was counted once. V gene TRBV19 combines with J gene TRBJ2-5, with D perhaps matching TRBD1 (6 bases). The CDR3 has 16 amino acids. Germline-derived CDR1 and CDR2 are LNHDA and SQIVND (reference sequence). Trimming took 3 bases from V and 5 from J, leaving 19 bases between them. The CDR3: CASSISQGGSWETQYF. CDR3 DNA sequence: TGTGCCAGTAGTATCTCACAGGGTGGATCGTGGGAGACCCAGTACTTC.

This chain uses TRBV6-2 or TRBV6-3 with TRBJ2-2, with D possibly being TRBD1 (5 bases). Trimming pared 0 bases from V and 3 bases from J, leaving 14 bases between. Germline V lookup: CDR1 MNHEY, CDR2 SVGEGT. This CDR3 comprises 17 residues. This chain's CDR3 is CASSYSSTQVHTGELFF. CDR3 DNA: TGTGCCAGCAGTTACTCCAGCACACAGGTACACACCGGGGAGCTGTTTTTT.

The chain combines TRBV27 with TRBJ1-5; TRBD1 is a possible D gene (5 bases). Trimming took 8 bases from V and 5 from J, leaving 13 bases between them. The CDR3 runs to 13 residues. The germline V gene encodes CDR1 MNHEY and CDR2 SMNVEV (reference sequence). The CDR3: CASAMGGDQPQHF. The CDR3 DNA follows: TGTGCCAGCGCGATGGGGGGAGATCAGCCCCAGCATTTT.

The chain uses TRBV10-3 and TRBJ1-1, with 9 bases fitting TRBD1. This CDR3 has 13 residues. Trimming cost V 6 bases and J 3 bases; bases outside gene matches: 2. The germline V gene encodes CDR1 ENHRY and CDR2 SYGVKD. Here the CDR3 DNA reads TGTGCCATCAGCCGGGACAGGGACACTGAAGCTTTCTTT. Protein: CAISRDRDTEAFF.

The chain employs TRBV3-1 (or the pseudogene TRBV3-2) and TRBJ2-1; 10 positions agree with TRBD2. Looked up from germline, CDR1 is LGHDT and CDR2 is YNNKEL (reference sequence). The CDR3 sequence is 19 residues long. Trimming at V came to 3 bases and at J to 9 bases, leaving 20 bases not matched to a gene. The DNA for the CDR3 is TGTGCCAGCAGCCACACCAGGACAGGGACAGCTAGCGGGAGTGTTGAGCAGTTCTTC. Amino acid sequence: CASSHTRTGTASGSVEQFF.

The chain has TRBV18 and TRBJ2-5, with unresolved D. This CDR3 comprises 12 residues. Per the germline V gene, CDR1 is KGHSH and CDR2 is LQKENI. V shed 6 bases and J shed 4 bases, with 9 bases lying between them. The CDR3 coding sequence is TGTGCCAGCTCTTCTCCCTTAGAGACCCAGTACTTC. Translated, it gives CASSSPLETQYF.

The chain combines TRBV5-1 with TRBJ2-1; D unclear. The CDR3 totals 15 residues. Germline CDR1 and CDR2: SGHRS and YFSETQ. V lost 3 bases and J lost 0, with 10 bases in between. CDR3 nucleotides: TGCGCCAGCAGCTGGAGCTTGGGCTCCTACAATGAGCAGTTCTTC. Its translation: CASSWSLGSYNEQFF.

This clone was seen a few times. CDR3 region: CASSILQGPQETQYF. DNA for the CDR3: TGTGCCAGCAGCATCCTGCAGGGGCCCCAGGAGACCCAGTACTTC. The J gene is TRBJ2-5, the V gene TRBV7-3; possible D gene TRBD1, 6 bases. CDR3 length: 15 residues. The germline gives CDR1 SGHTA, CDR2 FQGTGA. The germline V and J ends were trimmed by 5 bases and 5 bases, with 18 bases remaining between them.

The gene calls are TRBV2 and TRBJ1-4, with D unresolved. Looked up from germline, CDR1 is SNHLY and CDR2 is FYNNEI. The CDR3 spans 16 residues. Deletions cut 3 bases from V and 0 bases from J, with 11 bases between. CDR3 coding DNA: TGTGCCAGCAGTGAGATACAGCCTGCAACTAATGAAAAACTGTTTTTT. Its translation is CASSEIQPATNEKLFF.

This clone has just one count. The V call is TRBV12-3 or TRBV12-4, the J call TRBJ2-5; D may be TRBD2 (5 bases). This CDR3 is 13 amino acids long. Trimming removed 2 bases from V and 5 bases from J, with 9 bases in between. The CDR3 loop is CASSLRGMETQYF. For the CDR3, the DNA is TGTGCCAGCAGTTTACGGGGAATGGAGACCCAGTACTTC.

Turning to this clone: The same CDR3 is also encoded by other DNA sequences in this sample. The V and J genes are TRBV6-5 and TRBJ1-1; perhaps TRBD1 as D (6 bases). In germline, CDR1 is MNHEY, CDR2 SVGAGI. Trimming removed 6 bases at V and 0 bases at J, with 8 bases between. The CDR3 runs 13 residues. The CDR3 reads CASRRQVNTEAFF. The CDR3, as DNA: TGTGCCAGCAGGAGACAGGTGAACACTGAAGCTTTCTTT.

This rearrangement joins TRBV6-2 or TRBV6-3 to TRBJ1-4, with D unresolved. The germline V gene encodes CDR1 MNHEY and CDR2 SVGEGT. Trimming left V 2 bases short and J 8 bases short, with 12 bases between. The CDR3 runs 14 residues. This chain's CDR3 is CASSYRRVGEKLFF. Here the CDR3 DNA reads TGTGCCAGCAGTTACCGGCGGGTCGGAGAAAAACTGTTTTTT.